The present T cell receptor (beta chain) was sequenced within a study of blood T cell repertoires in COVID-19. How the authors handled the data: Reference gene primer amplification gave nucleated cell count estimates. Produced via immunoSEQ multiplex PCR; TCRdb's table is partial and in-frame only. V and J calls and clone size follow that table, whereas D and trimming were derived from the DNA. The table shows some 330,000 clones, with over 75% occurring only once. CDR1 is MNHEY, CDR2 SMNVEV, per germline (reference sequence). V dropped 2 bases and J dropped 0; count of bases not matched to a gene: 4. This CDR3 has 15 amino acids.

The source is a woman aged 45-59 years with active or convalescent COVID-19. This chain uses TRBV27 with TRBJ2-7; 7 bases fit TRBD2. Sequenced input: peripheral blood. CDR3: CASSLRGDYSYEQYF. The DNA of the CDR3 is TGTGCCAGCAGTTTAAGAGGGGACTACTCCTACGAGCAGTACTTC.